Each of the 20 T cell receptor beta chains below was sequenced from the same sample in a study of response to subunit inactivated influenza vaccine. TCRdb passed the RT-PCR reads through MiXCR, listing each CDR3 protein once. The table records 800,000 or so distinct CDR3 sequences, approximately 21% of them present only once. The input for sequencing was PBMCs from blood, taken 5 to 6 days after vaccination. The receptors come from a man between 50 and 59 years old who received an inactivated influenza vaccine.

The chain has TRBV28 and TRBJ2-1; 13 bases agree with TRBD2. The CDR3 totals 15 residues. CDR1 is MDHEN, CDR2 SYDVKM, per germline. V gave up 6 bases and J gave up 7 bases; unmatched junction bases: 6. CDR3 region: CASSIGTSGNNEQFF. The DNA for the CDR3 is TGTGCCAGCAGCATCGGGACTAGCGGGAATAATGAGCAGTTCTTC.

This clonotype was seen more than once but under ten times. This sequence joins TRBV6-2 or TRBV6-3 and TRBJ2-5, with D possibly matching TRBD1 (6 bases). Trimming cost V 6 bases and J 4 bases, with 15 bases left between them. Germline V lookup: CDR1 MNHEY, CDR2 SVGEGT. This CDR3 comprises 14 residues. CDR3 DNA: TGTGCCAGCAGACTTCCGGGACAACGAGAGACCCAGTACTTC. As protein: CASRLPGQRETQYF.

This clonotype showed up many times. DNA for the CDR3: TGTGCCACCAGCAGAGATCCAAAGACCGTGGGTTGGATCGAGCAGTACTTC. Translating gives CATSRDPKTVGWIEQYF. This chain links TRBV15 with TRBJ2-7; D call uncertain. CDR3 size: 17 residues. The germline V gene has CDR1 LNHNV and CDR2 YYDKDF (reference sequence). With 0 bases removed from V and 6 bases from J, the gap between germline ends came to 21 bases.

Worth noting for this clonotype: A junction boundary mismatches the germline segment, possibly from a read error. V is TRBV4-1 and J is TRBJ2-2; D ambiguous. This CDR3 is 15 amino acids long. CDR1 and CDR2 from the germline V gene are MGHRA and YSYEKL. Written as DNA, the CDR3 is TGCGCCAGCAGCAAAGAAGCTGGGGTTGGCGGGGAGCTGTTTTTT. The encoded protein is CASSKEAGVGGELFF.

The chain couples TRBV2 to TRBJ2-6; unclear D gene. The CDR3 consists of 16 residues. The germline V gene encodes CDR1 SNHLY and CDR2 FYNNEI. With 9 bases removed from V and 0 bases from J, the gap between germline ends came to 15 bases. The DNA of the CDR3 is TGTGCCAGTTTAAGGGTGCCCCACTCTGGGGCCAACGTCCTGACTTTC. Its translation is CASLRVPHSGANVLTF. Filled out from reference TRBV2 and TRBJ2-6, the complete variable domain reads EPEVTQTPSHQVTQMGQEVILRCVPISNHLYFYWYRQILGQKVEFLVSFYNNEISEKSEIFDDQFSVERPDGSNFTLKIRSTKLEDSAMYFCASLRVPHSGANVLTFGAGSRLTVL.

This clonotype showed up just a few times. The rearrangement joins TRBV12-3 or TRBV12-4 to TRBJ2-7; 11 bases are shared with TRBD1. V lost 5 bases to trimming and J lost 5 bases; unmatched junction nucleotides: 8. The CDR3 is 15 residues long. The CDR3 sequence: CASSLYGQGANEQYF. DNA of the CDR3: TGTGCCAGCAGTCTATACGGACAGGGGGCAAACGAGCAGTACTTC.

The V and J genes are TRBV20-1 and TRBJ1-1; 8 nucleotides align to TRBD1. The CDR3 runs to 15 residues. Germline trimming cut 0 bases from V and 5 bases from J; bases unmatched to any gene: 8. Per germline, CDR1 DFQATT and CDR2 SNEGSKA (reference sequence). The CDR3 sequence is CSARDSGRGRTEAFF. The CDR3, as DNA: TGCAGTGCTAGAGATAGCGGCAGGGGGCGAACTGAAGCTTTCTTT.

The chain uses TRBV12-3 or TRBV12-4 and TRBJ2-7; D possibly corresponds to TRBD1 (7 bases). Trimming removed 2 bases from V and 5 bases from J, with 13 bases in between. This CDR3 region has 14 residues. The CDR3 nucleotides are TGTGCCAGCAGTTTACGTGGGGGGACAGACGAGCAGTACTTC. Its protein product is CASSLRGGTDEQYF.

This clonotype was recorded a few times. The chain has TRBV7-2 and TRBJ2-5; 8 nucleotides agree with TRBD2. The CDR3 totals 16 residues. V lost 5 bases to trimming and J lost 5 bases; unmatched junction nucleotides: 13. CDR1 and CDR2 from the germline V gene are SGHTA and FQGNSA. CDR3 residues: CASSLANGRAGETQYF. The CDR3 coding sequence is TGTGCCAGCAGCCTTGCAAACGGGAGGGCCGGGGAGACCCAGTACTTC.

There are a few counts of this clonotype. The chain joins TRBV5-5 to TRBJ2-7; possible D gene TRBD2, 5 bases. Germline lookup yields CDR1 SGHKS and CDR2 YYEKEE (reference sequence). Trimming shortened V by 4 bases and J by 6 bases, and 14 bases separated the two germline ends. The CDR3 sequence is 13 residues long. CDR3 region: CASSPVFGGEQYF. CDR3 DNA sequence: TGTGCCAGCAGCCCGGTTTTTGGAGGCGAGCAGTACTTC. The full variable domain, in which reference TRBV5-5 and TRBJ2-7 provide the parts outside the CDR3, is DAGVTQSPTHLIKTRGQQVTLRCSPISGHKSVSWYQQVLGQGPQFIFQYYEKEERGRGNFPDRFSARQFPNYSSELNVNALLLGDSALYLCASSPVFGGEQYFGPGTRLTVT.

The chain employs TRBV6-1 and TRBJ2-2; 8 bases map to TRBD1. The CDR3 totals 15 residues. V shed 4 bases, J shed 4 bases, and the junction held 5 bases outside the gene matches. In germline, CDR1 is MNHNS, CDR2 SASEGT. CDR3 protein: CASSATGVLTGELFF. In DNA, the CDR3 is TGTGCCAGCAGTGCGACAGGGGTCCTCACCGGGGAGCTGTTTTTT.

This clonotype was picked up a small number of times. This rearrangement joins TRBV5-1 to TRBJ2-6; TRBD1 is a possible D gene (5 bases). Germline CDR1 reads SGHRS; CDR2 reads YFSETQ. The CDR3 is 15 residues long. V lost 4 bases and J 0 bases, leaving 8 bases between the germline ends. Here the CDR3 reads CASSRQSSGANVLTF. The DNA for the CDR3 is TGCGCCAGCAGCAGACAGAGCTCTGGGGCCAACGTCCTGACTTTC.

This clonotype came up a few times. The J gene is TRBJ1-5, the V gene TRBV12-3 or TRBV12-4; D not resolved. The V gene lost 5 bases and the J gene lost 0 bases, with 8 bases spanning the gap. This CDR3 contains 14 residues. The CDR3 loop reads CASSPSLSNQPQHF. CDR3 nucleotide sequence: TGTGCCAGCAGTCCCAGTCTTAGCAATCAGCCCCAGCATTTT.

This clonotype appeared a few times. The chain carries TRBV5-1 and TRBJ2-7; D is possibly TRBD1 or TRBD2 (6 bases each). Trimming took 2 bases from V and 1 from J, leaving 10 bases between them. Germline loops: CDR1 SGHRS, CDR2 YFSETQ. This CDR3 spans 14 amino acids. The CDR3 reads CASSFQGRSYEQYF. In DNA form, the CDR3 reads TGCGCCAGCAGCTTCCAGGGGAGGTCCTACGAGCAGTACTTC.

The J gene is TRBJ1-3, the V gene TRBV28, with D maybe TRBD1 (5 bases). V shed 6 bases and J shed 6 bases, with 21 bases lying between them. Germline V gives CDR1 MDHEN, CDR2 SYDVKM. The CDR3 consists of 16 residues. The CDR3 sequence: CASSTRVDVPENTIYF. As DNA, the CDR3 is TGTGCCAGCAGCACCAGGGTCGATGTTCCAGAAAACACCATATATTTT.

The chain recombines TRBV6-5 with TRBJ1-2, with TRBD1 as a possible D gene (6 bases). This CDR3 has 15 residues. Germline CDR1 and CDR2: MNHEY and SVGAGI. V was cut by 0 bases and J by 8 bases, with 16 bases left in between. CDR3 DNA: TGTGCCAGCAGTTACTCGGGGGCCCTCTATGGGGGCTACACCTTC. Its translation is CASSYSGALYGGYTF.

This clonotype showed up just a few times. The genes are TRBV7-9 and TRBJ1-6; D is possibly TRBD1 (5 bases). Germline-derived CDR1 and CDR2 are SEHNR and FQNEAQ (reference sequence). The CDR3 has 14 amino acids. Trimming took off 10 bases at V and 8 bases at J, with 18 bases between the two ends. The CDR3 nucleotides read TGTGCCACCGCGAGGGGTCAGTCGGATTCACCCCTCCACTTT. This gives the protein CATARGQSDSPLHF.

J is TRBJ2-2 and V is TRBV11-2; the D is unclear. This CDR3 has 13 residues. Germline-derived CDR1 and CDR2 are SGHAT and FQNNGV. V was pared by 1 base and J by 7 bases, with 7 bases between. The CDR3 DNA sequence: TGTGCCAGCAGCTTAGGCGCGGACGGGGAGCTGTTTTTT. Translating gives CASSLGADGELFF.

The gene calls are TRBV9 and TRBJ2-5; 7 nucleotides line up with TRBD2. CDR1 is SGDLS and CDR2 is YYNGEE in the germline V gene. This CDR3 region has 14 residues. V shed 5 bases, J shed 3 bases, and the junction held 7 bases outside the gene matches. The CDR3 DNA is TGTGCCAGCAGACCCGGGACTACCAAAGAGACCCAGTACTTC. This translates into CASRPGTTKETQYF. The variable domain in full, with the rest retrieved from reference TRBV9 and TRBJ2-5, is DSGVTQTPKHLITATGQRVTLRCSPRSGDLSVYWYQQSLDQGLQFLIQYYNGEERAKGNILERFSAQQFPDLHSELNLSSLELGDSALYFCASRPGTTKETQYFGPGTRLLVL.

This clonotype has more than one count but fewer than ten. The chain is built from TRBV20-1 and TRBJ1-2; tentative D call: TRBD1 (5 bases). With 0 bases removed from V and 13 bases from J, the gap between germline ends came to 15 bases. The CDR3 loop spans 12 amino acids. Germline V gives CDR1 DFQATT, CDR2 SNEGSKA (reference sequence). The CDR3 loop reads CSARDDSQKVTF. The DNA for the CDR3 is TGCAGTGCTAGAGATGACAGCCAGAAGGTCACCTTC.